Below are 23 T cell receptor beta chains sequenced from a single sample in a study of T cells in Graves' hyperthyroidism and ophthalmopathy. The investigators amplified TCR beta CDR3 regions from RNA transcripts. When the TCR CDR3 underwent first-round RT-PCR, the HTBI primer set was used. TCRdb used MiXCR to reprocess the multiplex PCR reads, holding one entry per CDR3 protein. The table includes 210,000 or so distinct CDR3 sequences, 15% to 20% detected once. The specimen was blood. The receptor set was obtained from a man in his forties or fifties with Graves' hyperthyroidism.

This clonotype was detected only a few times. The chain uses TRBV6-2 or TRBV6-3 and TRBJ1-4; 9 bases are shared with TRBD1. This CDR3 is built from 16 residues. Trimming cost V 6 bases and J 10 bases; bases outside gene matches: 15. Germline V gives CDR1 MNHEY, CDR2 SVGEGT. This CDR3 is CASRGGTGPVLGKLFF. In nucleotides, the CDR3 is TGTGCCAGCAGAGGGGGGACAGGGCCGGTTTTGGGAAAACTGTTTTTT.

This clonotype came up many times. The rearrangement uses TRBV20-1 and TRBJ2-5, with D unresolved. Trimming took 5 bases from V and 0 from J, leaving 4 bases between them. Germline CDR1 reads DFQATT; CDR2 reads SNEGSKA (reference sequence). This CDR3 has 11 residues. The DNA of the CDR3 is TGCAGTGCTGCCCACCAAGAGACCCAGTACTTC. Translation gives CSAAHQETQYF.

The chain uses TRBV25-1 and TRBJ2-7, with TRBD2 identical over 10 bases. CDR1 MGHDK and CDR2 SYGVNS come from the germline V gene. V gave up 3 bases and J gave up 6 bases; unmatched junction bases: 8. The CDR3 extends over 15 amino acids. The CDR3 sequence is CASSEKGLASPEQYF. Written as DNA, the CDR3 is TGTGCCAGCAGTGAGAAGGGACTAGCGTCCCCCGAGCAGTACTTC.

The sample holds many counts of this clonotype. The rearrangement joins TRBV5-1 to TRBJ2-3; TRBD2 aligns across 15 bases. The CDR3 totals 15 residues. The germline gives CDR1 SGHRS, CDR2 YFSETQ. The V and J ends lost 4 bases and 5 bases, in that order; junction bases with no gene match: 2. The CDR3 protein is CASSPGLAGGDTQYF. The CDR3 coding sequence is TGCGCCAGCAGCCCGGGACTAGCGGGAGGAGATACGCAGTATTTT. The complete variable domain, with remaining parts taken from reference TRBV5-1 and TRBJ2-3, reads KAGVTQTPRYLIKTRGQQVTLSCSPISGHRSVSWYQQTPGQGLQFLFEYFSETQRNKGNFPGRFSGRQFSNSRSEMNVSTLELGDSALYLCASSPGLAGGDTQYFGPGTRLTVL.

This clonotype was detected ten times or more. The chain uses TRBV18 and TRBJ1-2; D is possibly TRBD1 (5 bases). CDR3 length equals 13 residues. Trimming took 6 bases from V and 6 from J, leaving 14 bases between them. Germline CDR1 and CDR2: KGHSH and LQKENI. The CDR3 is CASSVSRANGYTF. CDR3 sequence (DNA): TGTGCCAGCTCGGTCTCCAGGGCTAATGGCTACACCTTC.

This clonotype was seen at least ten times. The chain is built from TRBV11-3 and TRBJ2-7; TRBD1 matches at 9 bases. Germline V lookup: CDR1 SGHNT, CDR2 YENEEA. CDR3 size: 15 residues. After removal of 4 bases from V and 3 bases from J, the junction contained 7 bases not matched to a gene. The DNA of the CDR3 is TGTGCCAGCAGCTCCCGGGACAGGGTAAACTACGAGCAGTACTTC. Amino acids: CASSSRDRVNYEQYF. The full variable domain, in which reference TRBV11-3 and TRBJ2-7 provide the parts outside the CDR3, is EAGVVQSPRYKIIEKKQPVAFWCNPISGHNTLYWYLQNLGQGPELLIRYENEEAVDDSQLPKDRFSAERLKGVDSTLKIQPAELGDSAVYLCASSSRDRVNYEQYFGPGTRLTVT.

This clonotype was seen repeatedly, ten times or more. This sequence joins TRBV7-8 and TRBJ2-5; unclear D gene. Germline V gene lookup returns CDR1 SGHVS and CDR2 FQNEAQ. V was cut by 5 bases and J by 4 bases, with 14 bases left in between. The CDR3 is 14 residues long. CDR3 DNA sequence: TGTGCCAGCAGCCCCATTACGGGCGGAGAGACCCAGTACTTC. This gives the protein CASSPITGGETQYF.

Comment on this clonotype: A much larger clone sits a single nucleotide away, making a read error possible. Given the absence of the conserved phenylalanine or tryptophan at the CDR3 end, a read error is likely. The chain uses TRBV3-1 and TRBJ2-3; tentatively, D is TRBD2 (6 bases). Germline CDR1 and CDR2: LGHDT and YNNKEL (reference sequence). The CDR3 has 15 amino acids. V gave up 1 base and J gave up 4 bases, with 12 bases separating them. DNA for the CDR3: TGTGCCAGCAGCCAAGTCCGGGAGTACCCAGATACGCAGTATTCT. Amino acid sequence: CASSQVREYPDTQYS.

In this sample, this clonotype turned up many times. The CDR3 DNA reads TGCAGTGCTAGAGGTGGGCGCGGGGAATCTGTGGCCTACGAGCAGTACTTC. This sequence encodes CSARGGRGESVAYEQYF. The chain employs TRBV20-1 and TRBJ2-7; tentative D call: TRBD2 (6 bases). Germline lookup yields CDR1 DFQATT and CDR2 SNEGSKA (reference sequence). Between the trimmed V and J ends, which lost 1 base and 2 bases, there was a span of 21 bases. The CDR3 runs to 17 residues.

In this sample, this clonotype turned up many times. The chain couples TRBV6-2 or TRBV6-3 to TRBJ2-7; the D is unclear. The CDR3 spans 16 residues. Trimming took 0 bases from V and 1 from J, leaving 13 bases between them. The germline V gene encodes CDR1 MNHEY and CDR2 SVGEGT. As DNA, the CDR3 is TGTGCCAGCAGTTACTCGGGTAGAGGTCTTTCCTACGAGCAGTACTTC. Translating gives CASSYSGRGLSYEQYF.

This clonotype was detected many times. V usage is TRBV12-3 or TRBV12-4 and J usage is TRBJ2-7; a weak D match, TRBD2 (6 bases). The CDR3 contains 14 residues. The V gene lost 3 bases and the J gene lost 7 bases, with 16 bases spanning the gap. CDR3 loop: CASSFNLAAWEQYF. The DNA for the CDR3 is TGTGCCAGCAGTTTCAATTTAGCGGCGTGGGAGCAGTACTTC.

This clonotype was seen at least ten times. The chain combines TRBV20-1 with TRBJ1-1, with 7 bases that match TRBD1. The CDR3 totals 16 residues. V lost 1 base and J lost 4; bases outside the gene matches: 12. CDR1 and CDR2 (germline): DFQATT, SNEGSKA (reference sequence). In nucleotides, the CDR3 is TGCAGTGCTAGAGGAGGTCTGAGGGGGCTGAGCACTGAAGCTTTCTTT. Protein: CSARGGLRGLSTEAFF.

This clonotype occurred many times. The chain carries TRBV28 and TRBJ1-6; D remains ambiguous. The CDR3 runs to 15 residues. CDR1 is MDHEN and CDR2 is SYDVKM in the germline V gene. Trimming removed 5 bases at V and 9 bases at J, with 17 bases between. CDR3 coding DNA: TGTGCCAGCAGTAACGGGCCTTTTTTGGTTTCACCCCTCCACTTT. This codes for CASSNGPFLVSPLHF.

This clonotype was seen only a few times. This chain connects TRBV11-2 to TRBJ2-2, with 8 bases aligning to TRBD1. The V segment lost 4 bases and the J segment 5 bases; nucleotides outside the gene matches: 6. The CDR3 extends over 15 amino acids. CDR1 SGHAT and CDR2 FQNNGV come from the germline V gene. The CDR3 sequence: CASSSTGDWTGELFF. The CDR3, as DNA: TGTGCCAGCAGCTCGACAGGGGATTGGACCGGGGAGCTGTTTTTT. Filled out from reference TRBV11-2 and TRBJ2-2, the complete variable domain reads EAGVAQSPRYKIIEKRQSVAFWCNPISGHATLYWYQQILGQGPKLLIQFQNNGVVDDSQLPKDRFSAERLKGVDSTLKIQPAKLEDSAVYLCASSSTGDWTGELFFGEGSRLTVL.

This chain connects TRBV6-5 to TRBJ2-3; D gene uncertain. The CDR3 totals 16 residues. V dropped 0 bases and J dropped 0 bases, with 10 bases sitting between them. The germline V gene encodes CDR1 MNHEY and CDR2 SVGAGI. The CDR3 nucleotides read TGTGCCAGCAGTTACTCCCTGAAGGGAAGCACAGATACGCAGTATTTT. This encodes CASSYSLKGSTDTQYF.

The chain has TRBV12-3 or TRBV12-4 and TRBJ2-1; the D is unclear. CDR3 size: 13 residues. The ends were cut back, 6 bases at V and 5 bases at J, with 11 bases in the middle. CDR3 loop: CASRQQGDNEQFF. CDR3 bases: TGTGCCAGCAGGCAGCAAGGCGACAATGAGCAGTTCTTC.

This clonotype has at least ten counts. The chain links TRBV24-1 to TRBJ2-7, with a tentative D call TRBD1 (5 bases). The germline V and J ends were trimmed by 1 base and 3 bases, with 6 bases remaining between them. CDR1 is KGHDR, CDR2 SFDVKD, per germline. This CDR3 is 13 amino acids long. The CDR3 region is CATSDFRGYEQYF. As DNA, the CDR3 is TGTGCCACCAGTGATTTTAGGGGCTACGAGCAGTACTTC.

This clonotype was found many times. This rearrangement joins TRBV6-1 to TRBJ2-7; 7 nucleotides align to TRBD1. V lost 5 bases and J lost 0; bases outside the gene matches: 7. The CDR3 covers 15 residues. Germline CDR1 MNHNS, CDR2 SASEGT. In nucleotides, the CDR3 is TGTGCCAGCAGTCGAGACAGGGCGAGCTCCTACGAGCAGTACTTC. Translating gives CASSRDRASSYEQYF.

This clonotype was seen only a few times. The chain couples TRBV6-1 to TRBJ2-7; no firm D call. Germline V gives CDR1 MNHNS, CDR2 SASEGT. Trimming removed 6 bases from V and 9 bases from J, with 21 bases in between. The CDR3 consists of 14 residues. The CDR3 loop is CASSQEYPPLGQYF. CDR3 nucleotides: TGTGCCAGCAGCCAGGAGTACCCACCCCTCGGGCAGTACTTC.

This clonotype was seen a few times. The chain carries TRBV4-3 and TRBJ2-2, with D unresolved. Deletions cut 0 bases from V and 2 bases from J, with 4 bases between. The CDR3 totals 14 residues. Germline CDR1 LGHNA, CDR2 YSLEER. The CDR3 coding sequence is TGCGCCAGCAGCCAAGATATCAACACCGGGGAGCTGTTTTTT. Translating it yields CASSQDINTGELFF.

The V gene is TRBV5-6, the J gene TRBJ2-7; 10 bases match TRBD2. Germline values: CDR1 SGHDT, CDR2 YYEEEE. V was clipped by 0 bases and J by 3 bases; unmatched bases: 3. This CDR3 has 15 amino acids. The CDR3 bases are TGTGCCAGCAGCTTGGTCACTAGCGGGATCTACGAGCAGTACTTC. It encodes CASSLVTSGIYEQYF.

The chain combines TRBV4-2 with TRBJ2-5, with TRBD2 matching over 8 bases. V lost 0 bases, J lost 1 base, and 10 bases stayed unmatched. The CDR3 is 18 amino acids. Germline V gene lookup returns CDR1 LGHNA and CDR2 YNFKEQ. As DNA, the CDR3 is TGTGCCAGCAGCCAAGAATGGGCAGCAGCGGGAGTCCAAGAGACCCAGTACTTC. This translates into CASSQEWAAAGVQETQYF.

This clonotype was recorded many times. V is TRBV6-2 or TRBV6-3 and J is TRBJ2-7; 8 bases line up with TRBD1. The CDR3 is 15 amino acids. The junction had 6 bases not matched to a gene; V was cut back by 3 bases and J by 2 bases. The V gene's germline CDR1 is MNHEY and CDR2 SVGEGT. CDR3 amino acids: CASSYPGTGAYEQYF. CDR3 DNA sequence: TGTGCCAGCAGTTATCCTGGGACAGGAGCCTACGAGCAGTACTTC.